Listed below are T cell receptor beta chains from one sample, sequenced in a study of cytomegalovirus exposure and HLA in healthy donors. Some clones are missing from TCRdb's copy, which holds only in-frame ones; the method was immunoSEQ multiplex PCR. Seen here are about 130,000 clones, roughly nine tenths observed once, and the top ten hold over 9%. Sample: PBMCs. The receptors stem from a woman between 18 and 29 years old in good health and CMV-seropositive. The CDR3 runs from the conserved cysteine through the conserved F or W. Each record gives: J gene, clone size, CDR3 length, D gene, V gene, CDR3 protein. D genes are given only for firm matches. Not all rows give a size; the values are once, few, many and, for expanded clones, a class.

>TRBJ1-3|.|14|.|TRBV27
CASSPTVAGNTIYF
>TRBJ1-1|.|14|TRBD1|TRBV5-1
CASSFGTGEVEAFF
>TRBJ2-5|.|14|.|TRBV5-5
CASSLVQVQETQYF
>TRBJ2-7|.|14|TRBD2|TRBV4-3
CASSLTSGTYEQYF
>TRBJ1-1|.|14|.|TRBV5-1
CASSLGTEDTEAFF
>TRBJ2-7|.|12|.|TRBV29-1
CSVARSSYEQYF
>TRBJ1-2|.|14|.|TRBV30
CAWSGGPAVMGYTF
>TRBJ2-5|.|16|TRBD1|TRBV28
CASSSTSRGRQETQYF
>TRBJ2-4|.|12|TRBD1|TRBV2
CASKGQFVLQYF
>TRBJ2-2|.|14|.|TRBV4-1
CASSQASFTGELFF
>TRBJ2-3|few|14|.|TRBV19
CASRLSADKDTQYF
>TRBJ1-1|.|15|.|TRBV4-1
CASSQVGEPNTEAFF
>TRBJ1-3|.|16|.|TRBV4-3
CASSQDQTMWGNTIYF
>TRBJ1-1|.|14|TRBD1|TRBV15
CATSRTGYLDEAFF
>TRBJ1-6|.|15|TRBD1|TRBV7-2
CASSSHRGIDSPLHF
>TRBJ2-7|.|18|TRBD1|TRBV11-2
CASSLAPLSRDRTYEQYF
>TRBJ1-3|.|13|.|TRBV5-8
CASSPGTPNTIYF
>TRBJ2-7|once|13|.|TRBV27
CASSLADAYEQYF
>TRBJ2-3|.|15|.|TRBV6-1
CASSEERLYTDTQYF
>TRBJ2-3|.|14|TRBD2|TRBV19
CASSISGGADTQYF
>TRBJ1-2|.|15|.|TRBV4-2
CASSQVPLRYGGYTF
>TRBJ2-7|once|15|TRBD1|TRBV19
CASSPRDRGTYEQYF
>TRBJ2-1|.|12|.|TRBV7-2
CASSLGGSDQFF
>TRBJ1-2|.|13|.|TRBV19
CASTDSANYGYTF
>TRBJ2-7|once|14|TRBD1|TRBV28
CASSLTGGAYEQYF
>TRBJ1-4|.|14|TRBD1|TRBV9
CASSAGTGQYRLFF
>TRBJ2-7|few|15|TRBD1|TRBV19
CATAHDRETSYEQYF
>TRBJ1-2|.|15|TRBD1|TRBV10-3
CAITDRAQGSEGYTF
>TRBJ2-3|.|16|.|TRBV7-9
CASSLVFQTGTDTQYF
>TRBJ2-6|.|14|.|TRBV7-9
CASSPKTGANVLTF
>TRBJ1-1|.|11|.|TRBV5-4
CAKPGNTEAFF
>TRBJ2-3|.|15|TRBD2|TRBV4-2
CASSQEGLAGDTQYF
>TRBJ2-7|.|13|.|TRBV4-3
CASSQESSYEQYF
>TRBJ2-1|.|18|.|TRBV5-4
CASSLEMIGGAMYNEQFF
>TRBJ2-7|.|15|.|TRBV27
CASSLLTTRAYEQYF